Below, one T cell receptor (beta chain) is given with its context. No antigen is known for it. Using immunoSEQ multiplex PCR, the repertoire was profiled, and TCRdb retains in-frame clones only, with some absent. The table lists 15,000 to 20,000 clones, about 80% of them singletons. V was pared by 1 base and J by 2 bases, with 12 bases between. Germline V lookup: CDR1 LNHDA, CDR2 SQIVND (reference sequence). The CDR3 loop spans 15 amino acids. This specimen comes from a study of T cell clonotyping in hematopoietic cell transplantation. Study at large: Recipients' pretransplant samples followed cytoreduction. Overall study results and limits: After transplant, recipient diversity fell while pathologically expanded clonotypes grew through day 180.

Time point denoted: recipient sample about 28 days before transplant, after cytoreduction. The source of this sequence is a man between 60 and 70 years old with acute myeloid leukemia. Some clones in this sample may be carry-over from other donors' samples. Specimen: peripheral blood mononuclear cells, collected before stem cell transplant. V usage is TRBV19 and J usage is TRBJ2-7; either TRBD1 or TRBD2 may fit D (5 bases each). The CDR3 nucleotides read TGTGCCAGTAGTATAGCCCCCTGGGGGACCTACGAGCAGTACTTC. Amino acids: CASSIAPWGTYEQYF. The full variable domain, completed using reference TRBV19 and TRBJ2-7, is DGGITQSPKYLFRKEGQNVTLSCEQNLNHDAMYWYRQDPGQGLRLIYYSQIVNDFQKGDIAEGYSVSREKKESFPLTVTSAQKNPTAFYLCASSIAPWGTYEQYFGPGTRLTVT.